This TCR beta chain derives from a study of blood T cell repertoires in COVID-19. CDR1 SGDLS and CDR2 YYNGEE come from the germline V gene. This CDR3 has 16 amino acids. Trimming at V came to 4 bases and at J to 2 bases, leaving 8 bases not matched to a gene. The table came from immunoSEQ multiplex PCR; TCRdb's copy has only in-frame clones and leaves some out. Of 100,000 or so clones in the sample, approximately 90% were seen once. The receptor's source is a human donor with acute or convalescent COVID-19. The donor label of this sample is uncertain. Sequences were obtained from peripheral blood. The gene calls are TRBV9 and TRBJ2-3; 9 positions agree with TRBD2. The CDR3 region is CASSLRAGGLTDTQYF. In DNA form, the CDR3 reads TGTGCCAGCAGCCTCCGAGCGGGGGGCCTCACAGATACGCAGTATTTT.